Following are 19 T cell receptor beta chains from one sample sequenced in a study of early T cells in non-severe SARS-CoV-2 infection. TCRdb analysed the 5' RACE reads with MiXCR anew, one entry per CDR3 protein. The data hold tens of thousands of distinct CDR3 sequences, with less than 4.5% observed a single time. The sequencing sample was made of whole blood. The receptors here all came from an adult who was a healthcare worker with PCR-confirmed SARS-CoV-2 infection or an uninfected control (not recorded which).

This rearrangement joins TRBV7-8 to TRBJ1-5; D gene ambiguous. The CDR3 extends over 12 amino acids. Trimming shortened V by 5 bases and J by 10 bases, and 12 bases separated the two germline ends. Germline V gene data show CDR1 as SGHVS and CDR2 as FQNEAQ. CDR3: CASSRSPAPQHF. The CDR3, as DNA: TGTGCCAGCAGCCGAAGCCCTGCCCCCCAGCATTTT. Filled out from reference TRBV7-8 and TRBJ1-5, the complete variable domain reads GAGVSQSPRYKVAKRGQDVALRCDPISGHVSLFWYQQALGQGPEFLTYFQNEAQLDKSGLPSDRFFAERPEGSVSTLKIQRTQQEDSAVYLCASSRSPAPQHFGDGTRLSIL.

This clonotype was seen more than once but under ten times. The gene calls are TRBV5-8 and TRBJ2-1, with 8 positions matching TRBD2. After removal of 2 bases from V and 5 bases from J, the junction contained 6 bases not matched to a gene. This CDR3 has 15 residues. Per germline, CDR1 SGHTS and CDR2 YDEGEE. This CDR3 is CASSFQRGTNNEQFF. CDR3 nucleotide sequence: TGTGCCAGCAGCTTTCAGCGGGGGACCAACAATGAGCAGTTCTTC.

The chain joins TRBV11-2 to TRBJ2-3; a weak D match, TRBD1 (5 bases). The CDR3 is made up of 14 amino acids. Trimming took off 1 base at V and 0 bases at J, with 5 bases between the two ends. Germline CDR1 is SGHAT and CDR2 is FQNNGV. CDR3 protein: CASSLGQSTDTQYF. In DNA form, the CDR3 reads TGTGCCAGCAGCTTAGGACAGAGCACAGATACGCAGTATTTT. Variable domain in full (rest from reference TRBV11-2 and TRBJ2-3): EAGVAQSPRYKIIEKRQSVAFWCNPISGHATLYWYQQILGQGPKLLIQFQNNGVVDDSQLPKDRFSAERLKGVDSTLKIQPAKLEDSAVYLCASSLGQSTDTQYFGPGTRLTVL.

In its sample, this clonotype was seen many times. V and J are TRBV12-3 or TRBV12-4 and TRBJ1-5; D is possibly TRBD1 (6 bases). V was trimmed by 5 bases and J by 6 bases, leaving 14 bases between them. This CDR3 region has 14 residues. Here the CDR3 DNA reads TGTGCCAGCAGTCCCGTACAGGGAAGTCAGCCCCAGCATTTT. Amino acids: CASSPVQGSQPQHF.

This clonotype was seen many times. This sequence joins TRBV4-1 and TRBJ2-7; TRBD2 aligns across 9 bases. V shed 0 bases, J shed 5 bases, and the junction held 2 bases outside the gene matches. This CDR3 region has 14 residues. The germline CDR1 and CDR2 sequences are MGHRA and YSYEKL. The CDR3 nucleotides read TGCGCCAGCAGCCAAGAGGGACTAGCTGACGAGCAGTACTTC. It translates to CASSQEGLADEQYF.

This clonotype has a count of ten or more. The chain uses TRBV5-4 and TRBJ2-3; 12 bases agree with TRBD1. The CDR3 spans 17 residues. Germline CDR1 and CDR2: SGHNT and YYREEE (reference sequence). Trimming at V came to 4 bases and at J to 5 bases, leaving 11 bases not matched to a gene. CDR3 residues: CASSHHRDRGRGDTQYF. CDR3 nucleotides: TGTGCCAGCAGCCACCACCGGGACAGGGGGCGTGGAGATACGCAGTATTTT.

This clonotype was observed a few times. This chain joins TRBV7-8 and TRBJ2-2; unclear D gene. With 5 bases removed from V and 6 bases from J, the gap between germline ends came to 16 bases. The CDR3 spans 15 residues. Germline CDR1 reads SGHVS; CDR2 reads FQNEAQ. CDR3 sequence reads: CASSPAAMPAGELFF. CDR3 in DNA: TGTGCCAGCAGCCCGGCAGCTATGCCCGCCGGGGAGCTGTTTTTT.

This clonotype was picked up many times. The CDR3 region is CASTSPGQRNNEQFF. DNA for the CDR3: TGTGCCAGCACCTCACCGGGACAGAGAAACAATGAGCAGTTCTTC. The V gene is TRBV7-2, the J gene TRBJ2-1, with 7 bases fitting TRBD1. V shed 7 bases and J 5 bases; nucleotides not matched to a gene: 11. Germline-derived CDR1 and CDR2 are SGHTA and FQGNSA. This CDR3 is 15 amino acids long.

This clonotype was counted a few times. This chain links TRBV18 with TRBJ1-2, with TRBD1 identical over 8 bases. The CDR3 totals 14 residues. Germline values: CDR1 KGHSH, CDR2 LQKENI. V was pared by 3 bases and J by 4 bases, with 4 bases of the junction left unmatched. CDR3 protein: CASSPGTGSYGYTF. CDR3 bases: TGTGCCAGCTCACCGGGGACAGGTTCCTATGGCTACACCTTC.

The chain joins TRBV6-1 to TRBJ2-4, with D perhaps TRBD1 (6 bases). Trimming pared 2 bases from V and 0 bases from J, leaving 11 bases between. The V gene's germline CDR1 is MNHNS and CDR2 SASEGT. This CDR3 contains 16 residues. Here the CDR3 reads CASSELTGLAKNIQYF. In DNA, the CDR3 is TGTGCCAGCAGTGAACTAACAGGGCTAGCCAAAAACATTCAGTACTTC.

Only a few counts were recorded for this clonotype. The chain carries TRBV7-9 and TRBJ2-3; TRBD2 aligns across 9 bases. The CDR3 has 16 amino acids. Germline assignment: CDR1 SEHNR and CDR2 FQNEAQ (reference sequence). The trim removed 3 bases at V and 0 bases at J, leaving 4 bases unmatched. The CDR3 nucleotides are TGTGCCAGCAGCTTTCCTAGCGGGGATAGCACAGATACGCAGTATTTT. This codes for CASSFPSGDSTDTQYF.

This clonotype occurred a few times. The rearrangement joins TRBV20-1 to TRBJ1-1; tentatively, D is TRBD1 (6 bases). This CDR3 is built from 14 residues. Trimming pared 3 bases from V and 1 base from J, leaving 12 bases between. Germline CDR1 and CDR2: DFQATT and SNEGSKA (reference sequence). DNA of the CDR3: TGCAGTGCTAGGTGGGAGGACAGGAACACTGAAGCTTTCTTT. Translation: CSARWEDRNTEAFF.

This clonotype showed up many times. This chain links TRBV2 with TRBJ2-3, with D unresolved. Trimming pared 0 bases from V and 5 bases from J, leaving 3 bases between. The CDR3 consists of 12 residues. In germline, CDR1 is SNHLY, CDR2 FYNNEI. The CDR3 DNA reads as TGTGCCAGCAGTGAAGCGTTAGATACGCAGTATTTT. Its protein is CASSEALDTQYF.

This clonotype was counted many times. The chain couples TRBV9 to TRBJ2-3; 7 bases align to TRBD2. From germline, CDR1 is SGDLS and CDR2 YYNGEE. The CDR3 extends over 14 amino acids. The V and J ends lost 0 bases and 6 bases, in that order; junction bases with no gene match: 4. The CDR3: CASSVGTRYDTQYF. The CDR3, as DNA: TGTGCCAGCAGCGTAGGGACTAGATACGATACGCAGTATTTT.

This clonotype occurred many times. CDR3 protein: CASTTGSSYEQYF. The CDR3 bases are TGTGCCAGCACGACAGGGAGCTCCTACGAGCAGTACTTC. The chain recombines TRBV12-3 or TRBV12-4 with TRBJ2-7; 7 bases fit TRBD1. Unmatched junction bases numbered 3, after V lost 7 bases and J lost 0 bases. The CDR3 loop spans 13 amino acids.

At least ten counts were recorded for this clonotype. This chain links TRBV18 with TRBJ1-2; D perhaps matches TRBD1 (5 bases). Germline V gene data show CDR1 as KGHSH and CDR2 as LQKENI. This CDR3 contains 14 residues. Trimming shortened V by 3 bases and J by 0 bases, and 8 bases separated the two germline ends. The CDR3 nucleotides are TGTGCCAGCTCACCGACAGCTTCTAACTATGGCTACACCTTC. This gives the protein CASSPTASNYGYTF.

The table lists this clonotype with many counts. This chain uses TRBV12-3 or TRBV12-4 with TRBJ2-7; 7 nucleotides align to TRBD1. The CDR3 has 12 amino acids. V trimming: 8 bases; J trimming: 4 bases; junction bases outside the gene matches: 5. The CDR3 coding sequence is TGTGCCAGCGGGACAGATCCGTACGAGCAGTACTTC. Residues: CASGTDPYEQYF.

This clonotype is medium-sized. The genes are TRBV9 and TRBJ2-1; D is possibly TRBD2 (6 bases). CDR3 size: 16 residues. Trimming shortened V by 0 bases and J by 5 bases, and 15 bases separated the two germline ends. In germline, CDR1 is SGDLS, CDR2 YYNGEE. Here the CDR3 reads CASSVGKGTSNNEQFF. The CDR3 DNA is TGTGCCAGCAGCGTAGGAAAGGGGACTTCGAACAATGAGCAGTTCTTC.

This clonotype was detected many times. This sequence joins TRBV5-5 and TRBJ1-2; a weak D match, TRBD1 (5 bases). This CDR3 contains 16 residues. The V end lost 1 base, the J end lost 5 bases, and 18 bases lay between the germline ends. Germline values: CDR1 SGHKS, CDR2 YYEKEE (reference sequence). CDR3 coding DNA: TGTGCCAGCAGCTTGTCGCCAGGTTCGGGACCTTATGGCTACACCTTC. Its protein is CASSLSPGSGPYGYTF. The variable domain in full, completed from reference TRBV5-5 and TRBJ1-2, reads DAGVTQSPTHLIKTRGQQVTLRCSPISGHKSVSWYQQVLGQGPQFIFQYYEKEERGRGNFPDRFSARQFPNYSSELNVNALLLGDSALYLCASSLSPGSGPYGYTFGSGTRLTVV.